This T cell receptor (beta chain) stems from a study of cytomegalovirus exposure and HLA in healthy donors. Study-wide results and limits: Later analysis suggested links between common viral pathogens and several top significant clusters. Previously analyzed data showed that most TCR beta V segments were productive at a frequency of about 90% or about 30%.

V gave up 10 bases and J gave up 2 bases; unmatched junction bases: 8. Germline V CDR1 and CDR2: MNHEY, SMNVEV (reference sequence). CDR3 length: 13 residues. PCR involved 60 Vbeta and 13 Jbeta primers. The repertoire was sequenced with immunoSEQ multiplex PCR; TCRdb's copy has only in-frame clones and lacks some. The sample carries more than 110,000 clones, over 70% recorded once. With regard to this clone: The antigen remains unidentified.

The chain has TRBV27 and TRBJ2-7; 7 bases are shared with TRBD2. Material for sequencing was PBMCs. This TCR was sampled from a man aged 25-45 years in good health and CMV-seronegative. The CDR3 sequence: CATKGTSAYEQYF. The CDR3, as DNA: TGTGCCACCAAGGGAACTAGCGCCTACGAGCAGTACTTC.